Sequencing of this T cell receptor beta chain was carried out in a study of blood T cell repertoires in COVID-19. Looking at the study overall: Both acute and convalescent COVID-19 samples were obtained from the United States, Italy and Spain. From T cells, B-cell-depleted T cells, or PBMCs came the material, which was cDNA or gDNA.

Trimming took 2 bases from V and 4 from J, leaving 14 bases between them. Germline values: CDR1 MDHEN, CDR2 SYDVKM. This CDR3 region has 15 residues. As handled by the study authors: Reference gene primers were amplified, and this amplification served to estimate nucleated cell counts. Here immunoSEQ multiplex PCR was the method, and the copy in TCRdb shows in-frame clones only, minus some. V, J and clone size are those of that table, while D and trimming were read from the DNA. There are about 430,000 clones in the sample; 70% to 90% occur only once, and roughly 0.97% lies in the top ten. This clonotype was obtained from a woman aged 25 to 39 with acute COVID-19. The sample was PBMCs or T cells enriched from blood (not recorded which). The V and J genes are TRBV28 and TRBJ1-1; tentative D call: TRBD1 (5 bases). CDR3 in amino acids: CASSLQGGQGTEAFF. The CDR3 bases are TGTGCCAGCAGTTTACAGGGAGGGCAGGGCACTGAAGCTTTCTTT.